The 24 T cell receptor beta chains below were found in one sample sequenced in a study of CD8+ T cells in alopecia areata. Investigators isolated RNA and reverse transcribed it into cDNA to act as the sequencing template. Some clones are missing from TCRdb's copy, which holds only in-frame ones; the method was immunoSEQ multiplex PCR. The table records around 100,000 clones, around three fifths of them present only once. The specimen sequenced was CD4+ T cells sorted from blood. The receptors here all came from a human donor in good health.

V is TRBV15 and J is TRBJ2-1; the match to TRBD2 covers 7 bases. Losses at the gene ends were 5 bases for V and 5 bases for J; bases not matched to a gene: 9. Germline CDR1 and CDR2: LNHNV and YYDKDF (reference sequence). CDR3 length: 15 residues. This CDR3 reads CATSLRLAVDNEQFF. The CDR3 DNA reads as TGTGCCACCAGCTTGCGACTAGCAGTAGACAATGAGCAGTTCTTC.

This clone showed up just once. The chain links TRBV7-9 to TRBJ1-5, with unresolved D. The V gene lost 2 bases and the J gene lost 0 bases, with 11 bases spanning the gap. Germline V gene sequence: CDR1 SEHNR, CDR2 FQNEAQ (reference sequence). The CDR3 has 16 residues. The CDR3, as DNA: TGTGCCAGCAGCTTATTGGGTGGGGATAGCAATCAGCCCCAGCATTTT. Translating it yields CASSLLGGDSNQPQHF.

This chain uses TRBV18 with TRBJ1-2, with D maybe TRBD1 (6 bases). V lost 4 bases to trimming and J lost 2 bases, with 8 bases between them. This CDR3 contains 13 residues. The V gene's germline CDR1 is KGHSH and CDR2 LQKENI. This CDR3 is CASSRGTNYGYTF. CDR3 DNA: TGTGCCAGCTCACGAGGGACAAACTATGGCTACACCTTC.

CDR3 residues: CASRPRPGELFF. The CDR3 DNA is TGTGCCAGCAGACCTCGTCCCGGGGAGCTGTTTTTT. V usage is TRBV6-5 and J usage is TRBJ2-2; D unclear. Germline V lookup: CDR1 MNHEY, CDR2 SVGAGI. The CDR3 is 12 residues long. The ends were cut back, 6 bases at V and 6 bases at J, with 8 bases in the middle.

This rearrangement joins TRBV5-1 to TRBJ2-3, with no clear D. V was shortened by 1 base and J by 5 bases, with 5 bases between the two germline ends. Looked up from germline, CDR1 is SGHRS and CDR2 is YFSETQ. The CDR3 contains 12 residues. CDR3 amino acids: CASSLTQDTQYF. The CDR3 DNA reads TGCGCCAGCAGCTTGACACAAGATACGCAGTATTTT.

Within the sample, this clone is medium-sized. J is TRBJ2-7 and V is TRBV18, with D unclear. Per germline, CDR1 KGHSH and CDR2 LQKENI. Trimming pared 2 bases from V and 0 bases from J, leaving 8 bases between. The CDR3 runs to 14 residues. DNA of the CDR3: TGTGCCAGCTCACCATCCAGGAGCTCCTACGAGCAGTACTTC. It specifies CASSPSRSSYEQYF.

This clone showed up many times. The chain links TRBV10-3 to TRBJ2-1; 11 bases align to TRBD1. Germline loops: CDR1 ENHRY, CDR2 SYGVKD. CDR3 length: 13 residues. The J segment lost 10 bases and the V segment lost 10 bases, leaving 9 bases of the junction unmatched. The CDR3 bases are TGTGCCACCCGGGACAGGGGGGTGGTCGAGCAGTTCTTC. Its translation: CATRDRGVVEQFF.

This clone is termed medium-sized. The rearrangement joins TRBV10-2 to TRBJ2-3; the match to TRBD2 covers 11 bases. V lost 8 bases, J lost 2 bases, and 3 bases stayed unmatched. The germline V gene has CDR1 WSHSY and CDR2 SAAADI. The length of the CDR3 is 14 residues. The CDR3 reads CASVAGGNTDTQYF. The CDR3 region has the DNA TGCGCCAGCGTAGCGGGGGGGAACACAGATACGCAGTATTTT.

The chain employs TRBV30 and TRBJ1-5, with TRBD1 matching over 9 bases. In germline, CDR1 is GTSNPN, CDR2 SVGIG (reference sequence). The ends lost 3 bases at V and 6 bases at J; junction bases unmatched: 9. The CDR3 extends over 15 amino acids. The CDR3 here is CAWSRTGTGSQPQHF. Here the CDR3 DNA reads TGTGCCTGGAGCCGAACCGGGACAGGGTCTCAGCCCCAGCATTTT.

The chain recombines TRBV27 with TRBJ2-2, with D unresolved. Germline V gives CDR1 MNHEY, CDR2 SMNVEV (reference sequence). The CDR3 is 14 residues long. V was shortened by 3 bases and J by 4 bases, with 9 bases between the two germline ends. Written as DNA, the CDR3 is TGTGCCAGCAGTTTCACAGCGATCACCGGGGAGCTGTTTTTT. Residues: CASSFTAITGELFF.

This chain uses TRBV4-1 with TRBJ2-4; possible D gene TRBD2, 6 bases. The germline V gene encodes CDR1 MGHRA and CDR2 YSYEKL. There are 16 residues in the CDR3. The V end lost 2 bases, the J end lost 3 bases, and 14 bases lay between the germline ends. The CDR3 is CASSQPGGIGKNIQYF. CDR3 nucleotides: TGCGCCAGCAGCCAACCCGGAGGGATCGGCAAAAACATTCAGTACTTC.

With regard to this clone: The sample holds other DNA sequences that translate to the same CDR3. The chain recombines TRBV11-3 with TRBJ2-1; no reliable D call. Germline CDR1 is SGHNT and CDR2 is YENEEA. The germline V and J ends were trimmed by 3 bases and 6 bases, with 9 bases remaining between them. The CDR3 spans 13 residues. The CDR3 sequence: CASSFLPGNEQFF. CDR3 DNA: TGTGCCAGCAGCTTTCTGCCTGGCAATGAGCAGTTCTTC.

This chain uses TRBV30 with TRBJ2-5; 9 nucleotides align to TRBD2. The CDR3 is made up of 15 amino acids. V was pared by 0 bases and J by 5 bases, with 7 bases of the junction left unmatched. Germline values: CDR1 GTSNPN, CDR2 SVGIG (reference sequence). CDR3 sequence reads: CAWSVGSGGIETQYF. In nucleotides, the CDR3 is TGTGCCTGGAGTGTAGGTAGCGGGGGAATTGAGACCCAGTACTTC.

The chain recombines TRBV7-2 with TRBJ2-7, with 9 bases identical to TRBD1. This CDR3 region has 15 residues. With 5 bases clipped from V and 3 bases from J, the junction kept 8 bases outside the gene matches. Germline V lookup: CDR1 SGHTA, CDR2 FQGNSA. The CDR3 reads CASSPRQGEFYEQYF. Written as DNA, the CDR3 is TGTGCCAGCAGCCCCCGACAGGGGGAATTCTACGAGCAGTACTTC. The entire variable domain, with the rest obtained from reference TRBV7-2 and TRBJ2-7, is as follows: GAGVSQSPSNKVTEKGKDVELRCDPISGHTALYWYRQSLGQGLEFLIYFQGNSAPDKSGLPSDRFSAERTGGSVSTLTIQRTQQEDSAVYLCASSPRQGEFYEQYFGPGTRLTVT.

This rearrangement joins TRBV6-5 to TRBJ2-3; 8 positions match TRBD1. V gave up 7 bases and J gave up 0 bases; unmatched junction bases: 3. CDR1 is MNHEY, CDR2 SVGAGI, per germline. This CDR3 has 14 residues. The CDR3 loop is CASTRTGSTDTQYF. The CDR3 DNA reads TGTGCCAGCACCCGGACAGGGAGCACAGATACGCAGTATTTT.

This clone was found a few times. J is TRBJ2-1 and V is TRBV29-1, with 11 bases identical to TRBD2. CDR3 length equals 16 residues. CDR1 SQVTM and CDR2 ANQGSEA come from the germline V gene. The ends lost 8 bases at V and 2 bases at J; junction bases unmatched: 11. The CDR3 DNA sequence: TGCAGCCTTAGCGGGGGGGTGTCCCGTACCTACAATGAGCAGTTCTTC. It yields the protein CSLSGGVSRTYNEQFF.

The rearrangement links TRBV30 to TRBJ1-2; D remains unclear. Germline lookup yields CDR1 GTSNPN and CDR2 SVGIG (reference sequence). CDR3 length: 15 residues. V was cut by 7 bases and J by 4 bases, with 22 bases left in between. The CDR3 is CAFGGLNFGIYGYTF. The CDR3 bases are TGTGCCTTTGGTGGGTTGAATTTCGGCATCTATGGCTACACCTTC.

This clone was counted at least ten times. Other DNA sequences from this sample encode an identical CDR3 as well. This CDR3 reads CASSFFGANVLTF. The CDR3 coding sequence is TGTGCCAGCAGCTTCTTTGGGGCCAACGTCCTGACTTTC. The chain is built from TRBV7-2 and TRBJ2-6, with D hard to call. The CDR3 is made up of 13 amino acids. The germline V and J ends were trimmed by 3 bases and 3 bases, with 3 bases remaining between them. Germline V CDR1 and CDR2: SGHTA, FQGNSA. Based on the CDR3 plus reference TRBV7-2 and TRBJ2-6, the full variable domain is GAGVSQSPSNKVTEKGKDVELRCDPISGHTALYWYRQSLGQGLEFLIYFQGNSAPDKSGLPSDRFSAERTGGSVSTLTIQRTQQEDSAVYLCASSFFGANVLTFGAGSRLTVL.

V usage is TRBV30 and J usage is TRBJ2-3; weak D call: TRBD2 (6 bases). This CDR3 contains 16 residues. With 0 bases removed from V and 2 bases from J, the gap between germline ends came to 15 bases. Per germline, CDR1 GTSNPN and CDR2 SVGIG (reference sequence). The DNA of the CDR3 is TGTGCCTGGAGTGTCGTGAGGCGGGGAGACACAGATACGCAGTATTTT. Translation: CAWSVVRRGDTDTQYF.

This rearrangement joins TRBV5-4 to TRBJ2-2; 10 bases match TRBD1. Trimming at V came to 4 bases and at J to 4 bases, leaving 7 bases not matched to a gene. The CDR3 extends over 16 amino acids. From germline, CDR1 is SGHNT and CDR2 YYREEE (reference sequence). CDR3 residues: CASSPATGGTTGELFF. The CDR3 nucleotides read TGTGCCAGCAGCCCCGCGACAGGGGGCACCACCGGGGAGCTGTTTTTT.

The V and J genes are TRBV7-2 and TRBJ1-6, with 7 bases matching TRBD1. The CDR3 runs 14 residues. CDR1 is SGHTA, CDR2 FQGNSA, per germline. V was pared by 5 bases and J by 8 bases, with 6 bases of the junction left unmatched. CDR3 protein: CASSPGQLYSPLHF. As DNA, the CDR3 is TGTGCCAGCAGCCCGGGACAGCTCTATTCACCCCTCCACTTT.

The chain combines TRBV5-1 with TRBJ2-3, with 10 bases identical to TRBD1. CDR1 and CDR2 from the germline V gene are SGHRS and YFSETQ. J lost 7 bases, V lost 4 bases, and 9 bases had no gene match. The CDR3 totals 15 residues. This chain's CDR3 is CASSPGDRGGHTQYF. CDR3 DNA: TGCGCCAGCAGCCCGGGGGACAGGGGTGGACATACGCAGTATTTT.

Only a few counts were recorded for this clone. The rearrangement joins TRBV10-3 to TRBJ2-5; 10 bases match TRBD2. There are 14 residues in the CDR3. Germline V gene sequence: CDR1 ENHRY, CDR2 SYGVKD. Germline trimming cut 6 bases from V and 5 bases from J; bases unmatched to any gene: 6. The CDR3 bases are TGTGCCATCAGGAGTAGCGGGGGGATGGAGACCCAGTACTTC. It encodes CAIRSSGGMETQYF.

The rearrangement links TRBV30 to TRBJ2-7; 9 bases are shared with TRBD1. CDR1 GTSNPN and CDR2 SVGIG come from the germline V gene (reference sequence). The CDR3 has 15 amino acids. V trimming: 4 bases; J trimming: 2 bases; junction bases outside the gene matches: 9. CDR3 nucleotides: TGTGCCTGGACAGCCCGGGACAGGGCCACCTACGAGCAGTACTTC. This translates into CAWTARDRATYEQYF.